These 6 T cell receptor beta chains originate from one sample sequenced in a study of blood T cells in healthy people across ages. The authors ran a second PCR of roughly 7 to 11 cycles using a sample-barcoded 5' primer and a J-beta primer mix. TCRdb processed the 5' RACE reads anew with MiXCR; each CDR3 protein has one entry. Of roughly 1.7 million distinct CDR3 sequences in the sample, about 35% were seen once. Sequencing used blood. The source of these receptors is a woman aged 25 to 39 in good health.

The rearrangement uses TRBV20-1 and TRBJ1-2, with a tentative D call TRBD1 (5 bases). This CDR3 spans 17 amino acids. The germline V gene encodes CDR1 DFQATT and CDR2 SNEGSKA (reference sequence). With 0 bases removed from V and 4 bases from J, the gap between germline ends came to 21 bases. CDR3 in DNA: TGCAGTGCTAGAGATGCAGGGCCTCAGACCATGGGCTATGGCTACACCTTC. This gives the protein CSARDAGPQTMGYGYTF.

The CDR3 sequence is CSASWTEKAQYF. The CDR3 region has the DNA TGCAGTGCTAGTTGGACAGAGAAGGCCCAGTACTTC. The chain joins TRBV20-1 to TRBJ2-5; tentative D call: TRBD1 (6 bases). CDR1 DFQATT and CDR2 SNEGSKA come from the germline V gene (reference sequence). The CDR3 sequence is 12 residues long. The V gene lost 3 bases and the J gene lost 9 bases, with 14 bases spanning the gap.

The chain recombines TRBV14 with TRBJ2-7; D may correspond to TRBD1 or TRBD2 (7 bases each). This CDR3 contains 15 residues. Trimming cost V 6 bases and J 2 bases, with 17 bases left between them. Germline CDR1 reads SGHDN; CDR2 reads FVKESK. CDR3 DNA: TGTGCCAGCAGTCAGGGGGGGGACAGACCCTACGAGCAGTACTTC. Its protein product is CASSQGGDRPYEQYF.

Comments on this clonotype: An end of the junction differs from the germline gene, which may be a read error. The J gene is TRBJ2-7, the V gene TRBV5-4; D is possibly TRBD2 (5 bases). In germline, CDR1 is SGHNT, CDR2 YYREEE (reference sequence). The CDR3 totals 13 residues. CDR3 in amino acids: CAGSLALTGEQYF. The CDR3 coding sequence is TGTGCCGGCAGCTTGGCACTAACGGGGGAGCAGTACTTC.

This chain uses TRBV21-1 with TRBJ1-1; the table gives TRBD1 as D, unverified against the DNA. TRBV21-1 has pseudogene status. The CDR3 loop spans 17 amino acids. CDR3 in amino acids: CASSNRDRPFMNTEAFF. The CDR3 nucleotides are TGTGCCAGCAGCAACCGGGACCGGCCTTTTATGAACACTGAAGCTTTCTTT.

This clonotype was detected ten times or more. The rearrangement uses TRBV29-1 and TRBJ2-5, with TRBD1 matching 7 bases. V gave up 0 bases and J gave up 1 base; unmatched junction bases: 8. Germline lookup yields CDR1 SQVTM and CDR2 ANQGSEA. This CDR3 is 16 amino acids long. For the CDR3, the DNA is TGCAGCGTTGAAGATCTCCGGACAGGCCTCCAAGAGACCCAGTACTTC. Residues: CSVEDLRTGLQETQYF.